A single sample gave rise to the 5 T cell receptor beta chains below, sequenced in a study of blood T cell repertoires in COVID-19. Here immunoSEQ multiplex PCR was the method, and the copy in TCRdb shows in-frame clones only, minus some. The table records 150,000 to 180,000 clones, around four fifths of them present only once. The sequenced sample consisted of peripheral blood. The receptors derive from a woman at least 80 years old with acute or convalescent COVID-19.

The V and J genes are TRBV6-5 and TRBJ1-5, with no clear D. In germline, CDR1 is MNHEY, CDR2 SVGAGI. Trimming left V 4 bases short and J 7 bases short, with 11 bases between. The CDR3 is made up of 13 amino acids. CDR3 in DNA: TGTGCCAGCAGTTCGTGGGAGTGGCAGCCCCAGCATTTT. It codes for CASSSWEWQPQHF.

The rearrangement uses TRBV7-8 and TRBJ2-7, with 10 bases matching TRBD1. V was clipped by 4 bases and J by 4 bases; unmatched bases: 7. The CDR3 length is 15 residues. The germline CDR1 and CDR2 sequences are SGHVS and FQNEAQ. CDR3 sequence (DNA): TGTGCCAGCAGCTCCAGCCGGGACAGGGGTTACGAGCAGTACTTC. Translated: CASSSSRDRGYEQYF.

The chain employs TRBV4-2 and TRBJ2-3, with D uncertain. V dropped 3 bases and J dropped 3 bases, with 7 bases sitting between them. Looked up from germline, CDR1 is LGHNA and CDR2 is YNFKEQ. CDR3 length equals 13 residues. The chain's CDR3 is CASSQYTTDTQYF. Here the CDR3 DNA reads TGTGCCAGCAGCCAGTACACAACAGATACGCAGTATTTT.

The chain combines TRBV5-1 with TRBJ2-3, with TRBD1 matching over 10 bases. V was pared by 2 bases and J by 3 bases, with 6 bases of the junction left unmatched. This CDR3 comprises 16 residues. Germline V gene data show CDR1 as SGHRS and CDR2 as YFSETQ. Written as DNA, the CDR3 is TGCGCCAGCAGCTTACCCGGGACAGGGGCGACAGATACGCAGTATTTT. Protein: CASSLPGTGATDTQYF.

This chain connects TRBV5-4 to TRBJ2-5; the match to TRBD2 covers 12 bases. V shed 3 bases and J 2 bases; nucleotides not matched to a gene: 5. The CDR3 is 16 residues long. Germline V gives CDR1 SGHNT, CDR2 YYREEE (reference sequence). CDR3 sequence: CASSSSSGRGQETQYF. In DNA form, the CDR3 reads TGTGCCAGCAGCTCGTCTAGCGGGAGGGGGCAAGAGACCCAGTACTTC.